This T cell receptor (beta chain) appears in the sequencing data of a study of early T cells in non-severe SARS-CoV-2 infection. Findings and limits, study-wide: The VDJdb matching leaned toward anti-spike CD8 responses and overlooked private and CD4 specificities.

MiXCR was run by TCRdb on the 5' RACE reads, yielding one entry per CDR3 protein. The sample yields tens of thousands of distinct CDR3 sequences, about 7.1% seen once. Trimming removed 2 bases at V and 0 bases at J, with 10 bases between. CDR3 length: 15 amino acids. Germline V gene lookup returns CDR1 SGHVS and CDR2 FNYEAQ. With regard to this clonotype: Its antigen is currently unknown.

The source is an adult who was a healthcare worker with PCR-confirmed SARS-CoV-2 infection or an uninfected control (not recorded which). The chain recombines TRBV7-6 with TRBJ1-1, with D unresolved. The sequencing here drew on whole blood, taken at baseline. In DNA, the CDR3 is TGTGCCAGCAGCTTATATCGCCAGATGAACACTGAAGCTTTCTTT. This sequence encodes CASSLYRQMNTEAFF. Full variable domain (missing parts from reference TRBV7-6 and TRBJ1-1): GAGVSQSPRYKVTKRGQDVALRCDPISGHVSLYWYRQALGQGPEFLTYFNYEAQQDKSGLPNDRFSAERPEGSISTLTIQRTEQRDSAMYRCASSLYRQMNTEAFFGQGTRLTVV.